This is a list of T cell receptor beta chains from one sample in a study of blood T cell repertoires in COVID-19. Using immunoSEQ multiplex PCR, the repertoire was profiled, and TCRdb retains in-frame clones only, with some absent. Found here are 140,000 to 150,000 clones, roughly four fifths of them singletons; the top ten hold about 3.4%. Material: PBMCs or T cells enriched from blood (not recorded which). The source is a woman between 50 and 59 years old with acute COVID-19. Both conserved end residues are part of each CDR3. D genes are given only for firm matches. Some rows mark clone size as missing; the rest say once, few, many or name a class of expanded clone.

d_call | cdr3_length | clone_size | j_call | v_call | cdr3_nt | cdr3_aa
TRBD1 | 14 | . | TRBJ2-1 | TRBV19 | TGTGCCAGTAGTATACGGGACAGGGCGGATGAGCAGTTCTTC | CASSIRDRADEQFF
. | 14 | . | TRBJ1-6 | TRBV3-1/TRBV3-2 | TGTGCCAGCAGCGACAGAAACGGGAATTCACCCCTCCACTTT | CASSDRNGNSPLHF
TRBD2 | 12 | . | TRBJ2-1 | TRBV5-4 | TGTGCCAGCACGGGGGGGTACAATGAGCAGTTCTTC | CASTGGYNEQFF
TRBD2 | 15 | . | TRBJ2-5 | TRBV3-1/TRBV3-2 | TGTGCCAGCAGCCTTACCGCAAGCGGGAGGATGACCCAGTACTTC | CASSLTASGRMTQYF
. | 16 | once | TRBJ2-7 | TRBV27 | TGTGCCAGCAGTTTATCCCTCCGGACTGCTGGCTACGAGCAGTACTTC | CASSLSLRTAGYEQYF
TRBD2 | 15 | . | TRBJ2-1 | TRBV3-1/TRBV3-2 | TGTGCCAGCAGCCTAACCGGGACTAGCGGGAATGAGCAGTTCTTC | CASSLTGTSGNEQFF
TRBD1 | 15 | many | TRBJ2-3 | TRBV5-4 | TGTGCCAGCAGCTACAGACAGGGACACACAGATACGCAGTATTTT | CASSYRQGHTDTQYF
. | 11 | few | TRBJ1-1 | TRBV20-1 | TGCAGTGCTAGAGATACTGTGAAAGCTTTCTTT | CSARDTVKAFF
TRBD1 | 15 | . | TRBJ1-1 | TRBV7-7 | TGTGCCAGCAGCCACTCGGACAGGGAGAACACTGAAGCTTTCTTT | CASSHSDRENTEAFF
TRBD2 | 15 | . | TRBJ2-1 | TRBV5-4 | TGTGCCAGCAGACCGGGACTAGCGGATTACAATGAGCAGTTCTTC | CASRPGLADYNEQFF
TRBD1 | 15 | . | TRBJ1-2 | TRBV5-1 | TGCGCCAGCAGCCTGGGACAGGGGCATAGGTATGGCTACACCTTC | CASSLGQGHRYGYTF
. | 16 | few | TRBJ2-3 | TRBV4-2 | TGTGCCAGCAGCCAAGATCGGGCTAGCGGCACAGATACGCAGTATTTT | CASSQDRASGTDTQYF
. | 15 | . | TRBJ1-2 | TRBV30 | TGTGCCTGGAGTGTAAATAGTTGGCGGGCGGAAGGCTACACCTTC | CAWSVNSWRAEGYTF
TRBD2 | 14 | . | TRBJ2-7 | TRBV7-2 | TGTGCCAGCATCACTCTAGCGGGAGCTGGTGAGCAGTACTTC | CASITLAGAGEQYF
. | 16 | . | TRBJ2-7 | TRBV6-5 | TGTGCCAGCAGTTACGGCTCGTCGGCGGGACCCTACGAGCAGTACTTC | CASSYGSSAGPYEQYF
. | 10 | . | TRBJ1-1 | TRBV25-1 | TGTGCCAGCAGGGGGGGTGAAGCTTTCTTT | CASRGGEAFF
. | 13 | . | TRBJ1-1 | TRBV3-1/TRBV3-2 | TGTGCCAGCAGCCAAGAAAGGACTAGTGAAGCTTTCTTT | CASSQERTSEAFF
TRBD1 | 16 | . | TRBJ1-3 | TRBV28 | TGTGCCAGCATGGGGGGCGGGACAGGGAAAAGAAACACCATATATTTT | CASMGGGTGKRNTIYF
. | 12 | . | TRBJ1-2 | TRBV5-4 | TGTGCCAGCAGCCCGGGAAGGGAAGGCTACACCTTC | CASSPGREGYTF
. | 14 | . | TRBJ2-6 | TRBV21-1 | TGTGCCAGCAGCACAGGGTACGGGGCCAACGTCCTGACTTTC | CASSTGYGANVLTF
TRBD1 | 16 | . | TRBJ2-5 | TRBV7-2 | TGTGCCAGCAGCCCAATCGGACAGGGGGCTATGGAGACCCAGTACTTC | CASSPIGQGAMETQYF
. | 14 | few | TRBJ2-3 | TRBV11-3 | TGTGCCAGCAGTTCCACTCGGGGGACAGATACGCAGTATTTT | CASSSTRGTDTQYF
TRBD2 | 14 | . | TRBJ2-5 | TRBV27 | TGTGCCAGCAGTTCCGGGACTAGCAGGATGGCCCAGTACTTC | CASSSGTSRMAQYF